This TCR beta chain was recorded in a study of blood T cell repertoires in COVID-19. Followed longitudinally, the Seattle patients had been enrolled during active infection. Assay: immunoSEQ multiplex PCR; the TCRdb copy retains only in-frame clones and omits some. The table lists 300,000 to 400,000 clones, 88% of them singletons. The CDR3 consists of 14 residues. This clonotype was obtained from a woman aged 70-85 years with COVID-19, enrolled during active disease. The chain uses TRBV21-1 and TRBJ1-6. TRBV21-1 is deemed a pseudogene. Sequenced material: peripheral blood. The CDR3 here is CASSPAQGGAPLHF. The CDR3, as DNA: TGTGCCAGCAGCCCAGCTCAGGGAGGAGCTCCCCTCCACTTT.